This T cell receptor (beta chain) was identified in a study of shared clonotypes between healthy human individuals. Only Caucasian adults living in Nashville, Tennessee made up the donor group. Profiled with immunoSEQ multiplex PCR; TCRdb holds only in-frame clones, not every one. The sample lists about 1.1 million clones; 70% to 80% were seen once. This receptor was obtained from a man aged 18 to 30 in good health. Some clones in this sample may be carry-over from other donors' samples. Sequencing input: memory CD4+ T cells from PBMCs. This sample's subset: CD45RA-negative fraction.

The CDR3 sequence: CASSLAGGTNEKLFF. CDR3 nucleotides: TGTGCCAGCAGCTTAGCCGGGGGAACTAATGAAAAACTGTTTTTT. The gene calls are TRBV7-2 and TRBJ1-4; tentative D call: TRBD1 (5 bases). The CDR3 is 15 residues long. Trimming left V 0 bases short and J 1 base short, with 6 bases between. Per germline, CDR1 SGHTA and CDR2 FQGNSA.